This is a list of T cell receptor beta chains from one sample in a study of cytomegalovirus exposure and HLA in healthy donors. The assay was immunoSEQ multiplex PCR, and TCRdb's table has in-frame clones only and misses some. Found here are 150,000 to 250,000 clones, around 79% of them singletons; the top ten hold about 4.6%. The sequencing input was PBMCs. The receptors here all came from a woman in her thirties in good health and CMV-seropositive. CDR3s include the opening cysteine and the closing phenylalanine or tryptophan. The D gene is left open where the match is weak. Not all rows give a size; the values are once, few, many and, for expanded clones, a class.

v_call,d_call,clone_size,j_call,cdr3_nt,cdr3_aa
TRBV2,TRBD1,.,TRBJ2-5,TGTGCCAGCAATCAGGGGGCAGAGACCCAGTACTTC,CASNQGAETQYF
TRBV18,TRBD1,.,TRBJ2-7,TGTGCCAGCTCTCCTCTCACCGGGACAGAAAGCGACGAGCAGTACTTC,CASSPLTGTESDEQYF
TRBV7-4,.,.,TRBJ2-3,TGTGCCAGCAGCTTAGTACAGAACACAGATACGCAGTATTTT,CASSLVQNTDTQYF
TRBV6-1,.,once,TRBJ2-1,TGTGCCAGCAGTGAATTTCCAGGGGTAGGGAACAATGAGCAGTTCTTC,CASSEFPGVGNNEQFF
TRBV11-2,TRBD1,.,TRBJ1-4,TGTGCCAGCAGCTTCTCCGGGACAGATGAAAAACTGTTTTTT,CASSFSGTDEKLFF
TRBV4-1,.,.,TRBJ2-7,TGCGCCAGCAGCCAAGTCCCAGCCTCACGGAGGTACGAGCAGTACTTC,CASSQVPASRRYEQYF
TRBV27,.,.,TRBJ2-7,TGTGCCAGCAGTTTAGCGGGACTCGGCTCCTACGAGCAGTACTTC,CASSLAGLGSYEQYF
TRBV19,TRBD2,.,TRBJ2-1,TGTGCCAGTACCACTAGCGGTTCCTACAATGAGCAGTTCTTC,CASTTSGSYNEQFF
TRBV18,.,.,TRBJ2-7,TGTGCCAGCTCACCAGGGGGCCACGAGCAGTACTTC,CASSPGGHEQYF
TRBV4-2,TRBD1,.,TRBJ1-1,TGTGCCAGCAGCCAAGCCGGGACAGCCTCGGAAATTGAAGCTTTCTTT,CASSQAGTASEIEAFF
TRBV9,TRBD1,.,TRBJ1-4,TGTGCCAGCAGCCGCGACAGGGGTTTAGGCAAACTGTTTTTT,CASSRDRGLGKLFF
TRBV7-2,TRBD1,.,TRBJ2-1,TGTGCCAGCAGCTTAGTACAGGGACAGGGGAACAATGAGCAGTTCTTC,CASSLVQGQGNNEQFF
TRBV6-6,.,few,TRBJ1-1,TGTGCCAGCAGACCAGGGGTCGAGAACACTGAAGCTTTCTTT,CASRPGVENTEAFF
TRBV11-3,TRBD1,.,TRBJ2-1,TGTGCCAGCAGCTCCTGGGACAGGGGGAGCGATGAGCAGTTCTTC,CASSSWDRGSDEQFF
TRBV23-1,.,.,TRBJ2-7,TGCGCCAGCATTGGGGCGGAGAAGAGCGAGCAGTACTTC,CASIGAEKSEQYF
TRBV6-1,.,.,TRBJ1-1,TGTGCCAGCAGTGGAGGGGGTGCTGCCACTGAAGCTTTCTTT,CASSGGGAATEAFF
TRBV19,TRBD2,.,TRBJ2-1,TGTGCCAGTAGTATTGCAGCGGGAGGGGGGGGTGAGCAGTTCTTC,CASSIAAGGGGEQFF
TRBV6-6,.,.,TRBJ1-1,TGTGCCAGCAGTAAGAGTAATGCTCCGAGGGGGGCTTTCTTT,CASSKSNAPRGAFF
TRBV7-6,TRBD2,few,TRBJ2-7,TGTGCCAGCAGCTTCAGCGGGGCGGTCTACGAGCAGTACTTC,CASSFSGAVYEQYF
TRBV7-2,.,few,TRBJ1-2,TGTGCCAGCAGCCGGGAAAACATCTATGGCTACACCTTC,CASSRENIYGYTF
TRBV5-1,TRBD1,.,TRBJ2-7,TGCGCCAGCAGCTGGACAGGGCCCTACGAGCAGTACTTC,CASSWTGPYEQYF
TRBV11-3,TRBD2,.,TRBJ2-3,TGTGCCAGCAGCCCGAGACTAGCGGGAGGGAACACAGATACGCAGTATTTT,CASSPRLAGGNTDTQYF
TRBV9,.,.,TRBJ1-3,TGTGCCAGCAGCGTAGTAGGGGCGTCCTCTGGAAACACCATATATTTT,CASSVVGASSGNTIYF
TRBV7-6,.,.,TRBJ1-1,TGTGCCAGCCAGACAGGTAGTATGGCGAACACTGAAGCTTTCTTT,CASQTGSMANTEAFF
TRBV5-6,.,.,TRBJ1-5,TGTGCCAGCAGCGCGGGACCGCAATCCGGACAGCCCCAGCATTTT,CASSAGPQSGQPQHF
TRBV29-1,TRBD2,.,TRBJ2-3,TGCAGCGTTAAGCACGGGGGGGCTGGCACAGATACGCAGTATTTT,CSVKHGGAGTDTQYF
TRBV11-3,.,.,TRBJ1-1,TGTGCCAGCAGCTTAGAAGGGAGTGTCACTGAAGCTTTCTTT,CASSLEGSVTEAFF
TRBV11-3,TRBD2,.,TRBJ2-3,TGTGCCAGCAGCGCCTTAGCGGGAGGGTCCACAGATACGCAGTATTTT,CASSALAGGSTDTQYF
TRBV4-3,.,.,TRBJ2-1,TGCGCCAGCAGCCAATCTCGGGTCCATGAGCAGTTCTTC,CASSQSRVHEQFF